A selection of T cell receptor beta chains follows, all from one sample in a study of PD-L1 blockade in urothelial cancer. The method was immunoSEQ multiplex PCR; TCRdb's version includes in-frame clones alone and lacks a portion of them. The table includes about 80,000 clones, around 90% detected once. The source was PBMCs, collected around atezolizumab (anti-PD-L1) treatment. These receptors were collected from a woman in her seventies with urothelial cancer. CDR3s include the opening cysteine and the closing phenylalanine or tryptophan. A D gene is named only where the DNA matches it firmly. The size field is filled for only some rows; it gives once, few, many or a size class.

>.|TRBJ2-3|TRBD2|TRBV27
CASSWKAGGRGTDTQYF
TGTGCCAGCAGTTGGAAGGCGGGGGGGCGGGGCACAGATACGCAGTATTTT
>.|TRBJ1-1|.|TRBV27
CASRSGEGGYTEAFF
TGTGCCAGCAGGTCGGGGGAAGGAGGTTACACTGAAGCTTTCTTT
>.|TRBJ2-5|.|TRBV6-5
CASSSPGGETQYF
TGTGCCAGCAGTTCCCCAGGAGGAGAGACCCAGTACTTC
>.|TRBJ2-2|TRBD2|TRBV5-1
CASSSTSGIVTGELFF
TGCGCCAGCAGTTCGACTAGCGGGATAGTCACCGGGGAGCTGTTTTTT
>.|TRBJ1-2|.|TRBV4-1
CASSQVAGAGEVSYGYTF
TGCGCCAGCAGCCAAGTGGCCGGGGCAGGGGAAGTGTCCTATGGCTACACCTTC
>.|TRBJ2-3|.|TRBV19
CASSIILATDTQYF
TGTGCCAGTAGTATAATCCTAGCAACAGATACGCAGTATTTT
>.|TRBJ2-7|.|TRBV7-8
CASSRRGKDEQYF
TGTGCCAGCAGCCGCAGGGGAAAGGACGAGCAGTACTTC
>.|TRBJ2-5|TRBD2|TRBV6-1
CASSEWLAGGEETQYF
TGTGCCAGCAGTGAATGGTTAGCGGGGGGGGAAGAGACCCAGTACTTC
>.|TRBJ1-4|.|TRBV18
CASSPRSFRIATNEKLFF
TGTGCCAGCTCACCACGGAGTTTCCGCATTGCAACTAATGAAAAACTGTTTTTT
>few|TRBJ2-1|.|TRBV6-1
CASSDALAQRYNEQFF
TGTGCCAGCAGTGATGCCCTAGCACAGAGATACAATGAGCAGTTCTTC
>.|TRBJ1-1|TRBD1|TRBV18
CASSPTGTGAVGTEAFF
TGTGCCAGCTCACCAACCGGGACAGGGGCGGTAGGCACTGAAGCTTTCTTT
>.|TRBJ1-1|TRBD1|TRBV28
CASSPWAGGNTEAFF
TGTGCCAGCAGTCCATGGGCAGGGGGGAACACTGAAGCTTTCTTT
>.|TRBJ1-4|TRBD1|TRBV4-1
CASSQGTGPPEKLFF
TGCGCCAGCAGCCAAGGGACAGGGCCCCCTGAAAAACTGTTTTTT
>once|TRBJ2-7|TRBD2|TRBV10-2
CASATSGGPGEQYF
TGCGCCAGCGCGACTAGCGGGGGCCCAGGGGAGCAGTACTTC
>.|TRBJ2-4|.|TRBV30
CAWSVNSGKNIQYF
TGTGCCTGGAGTGTGAACAGTGGAAAAAACATTCAGTACTTC
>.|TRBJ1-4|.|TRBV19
CASSKGRLRDEKLFF
TGTGCCAGTAGTAAGGGGAGGCTAAGAGATGAAAAACTGTTTTTT
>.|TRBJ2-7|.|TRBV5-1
CASRRVMGGVPYEQYF
TGCGCCAGCAGGCGTGTTATGGGGGGAGTCCCCTACGAGCAGTACTTC
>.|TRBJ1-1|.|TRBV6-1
CASSGRGSYTEAFF
TGTGCCAGCAGTGGCAGGGGATCATACACTGAAGCTTTCTTT
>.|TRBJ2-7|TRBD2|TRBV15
CATSRGEGTSLGEQYF
TGTGCCACCAGCAGAGGAGAGGGGACTAGCCTGGGCGAGCAGTACTTC
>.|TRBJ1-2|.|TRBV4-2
CASRGSLNYGYTF
TGTGCCAGCAGGGGGAGCCTCAACTATGGCTACACCTTC